This entry describes one TCR beta chain. Its antigen is undetermined. Autoimmune disease history or systemic immunosuppression led to patients being barred. V was pared by 2 bases and J by 5 bases, with 9 bases between. The CDR3 has 13 residues. Germline V gene data show CDR1 as SGDLS and CDR2 as YYNGEE. This sample was taken from a study of OX40 agonist ivuxolimab in advanced cancers. Some clones are missing from TCRdb's copy, which holds only in-frame ones; the method was immunoSEQ multiplex PCR. The profile shows about 32,000 clones, approximately 90% of them singletons. General study points: Nonresponders, in some cases, also had low normalized T-cell clonal expansion.

This material consisted of CD4+ or CD8+ T cells sorted from blood, taken in a trial of the OX40 agonist ivuxolimab. This chain joins TRBV9 and TRBJ2-3, with unresolved D. The TCR comes from an adult with an advanced solid tumor such as melanoma, head and neck, liver or kidney cancer. DNA for the CDR3: TGTGCCAGCAGCGTCGACTGGAAAGATACGCAGTATTTT. As protein: CASSVDWKDTQYF.